This passage covers 14 T cell receptor beta chains from one sample sequenced in a study of T cells in tuberculosis. The repertoire was sequenced with immunoSEQ multiplex PCR; TCRdb's copy has only in-frame clones and lacks some. The data contain 38,000 or so clones, about 95% of them seen just once; the ten biggest clones take up 3.5% to 4.5%. Sequencing was performed on PBMCs. These TCRs come from a donor aged 10-29 years with latent tuberculosis or without tuberculosis infection.

The chain carries TRBV11-2 and TRBJ2-7; 9 positions match TRBD1. The CDR3 runs 18 residues. Per the germline V gene, CDR1 is SGHAT and CDR2 is FQNNGV. The trim removed 0 bases at V and 0 bases at J, leaving 9 bases unmatched. Here the CDR3 reads CASSLDMGTGIASYEQYF. The CDR3 region has the DNA TGTGCCAGCAGCTTAGATATGGGGACAGGGATCGCCTCCTACGAGCAGTACTTC.

The chain links TRBV2 to TRBJ2-1; no firm D call. The CDR3 spans 15 residues. V shed 3 bases and J shed 0 bases, with 9 bases lying between them. Germline CDR1 is SNHLY and CDR2 is FYNNEI. Written as DNA, the CDR3 is TGTGCCAGCAGTGAGGAATCGGGCTCCTACAATGAGCAGTTCTTC. It specifies CASSEESGSYNEQFF.

This chain uses TRBV7-3 with TRBJ1-1; D not resolved. V was shortened by 5 bases and J by 1 base, with 11 bases between the two germline ends. CDR1 SGHTA and CDR2 FQGTGA come from the germline V gene. CDR3 length equals 14 residues. CDR3 sequence (DNA): TGTGCCAGCAGCACTTTCCGAGGGAACACTGAAGCTTTCTTT. Its translation is CASSTFRGNTEAFF.

V and J are TRBV28 and TRBJ2-7; no clear D. The CDR3 runs 11 residues. The germline V and J ends were trimmed by 3 bases and 4 bases, with 4 bases remaining between them. Germline CDR1 reads MDHEN; CDR2 reads SYDVKM. The CDR3 region has the DNA TGTGCCAGCAGTTTCCTGTACGAGCAGTACTTC. Protein product: CASSFLYEQYF.

The rearrangement uses TRBV19 and TRBJ1-4; no clear D gene. Trimming removed 8 bases at V and 8 bases at J, with 15 bases between. The germline CDR1 and CDR2 sequences are LNHDA and SQIVND (reference sequence). The CDR3 loop spans 13 amino acids. The CDR3 reads CASSVSTGEKLFF. In DNA, the CDR3 is TGTGCCAGTTCTGTCTCAACGGGGGAAAAACTGTTTTTT.

This clone showed up just once. The rearrangement joins TRBV19 to TRBJ2-7; 9 positions match TRBD1. This CDR3 spans 16 amino acids. The junction had 14 bases not matched to a gene; V was cut back by 7 bases and J by 4 bases. Germline assignment: CDR1 LNHDA and CDR2 SQIVND (reference sequence). The CDR3 DNA reads TGTGCCAGTACCACGCACCTCGGGACAGGGTTATACGAGCAGTACTTC. It translates to CASTTHLGTGLYEQYF. The full variable domain, its missing parts supplied by reference TRBV19 and TRBJ2-7, is DGGITQSPKYLFRKEGQNVTLSCEQNLNHDAMYWYRQDPGQGLRLIYYSQIVNDFQKGDIAEGYSVSREKKESFPLTVTSAQKNPTAFYLCASTTHLGTGLYEQYFGPGTRLTVT.

This clone appeared once. The genes are TRBV6-5 and TRBJ1-5; D is uncertain. Trimming shortened V by 0 bases and J by 5 bases, and 8 bases separated the two germline ends. This CDR3 comprises 14 residues. Germline values: CDR1 MNHEY, CDR2 SVGAGI. The CDR3 is CASSYSGSDQPQHF. CDR3 DNA: TGTGCCAGCAGTTACTCCGGTTCGGATCAGCCCCAGCATTTT.

The rearrangement links TRBV5-1 to TRBJ1-2, with TRBD1 identical over 10 bases. The CDR3 is 16 residues long. Germline CDR1 SGHRS, CDR2 YFSETQ. V dropped 4 bases and J dropped 2; count of bases not matched to a gene: 8. DNA of the CDR3: TGCGCCAGCAGCCCGGGACAGGGGAACCGAAACTATGGCTACACCTTC. Protein: CASSPGQGNRNYGYTF.

The chain recombines TRBV30 with TRBJ1-1; 7 nucleotides agree with TRBD1. The CDR3 totals 14 residues. The germline CDR1 and CDR2 sequences are GTSNPN and SVGIG (reference sequence). With 7 bases clipped from V and 0 bases from J, the junction kept 8 bases outside the gene matches. DNA of the CDR3: TGTGCCTCGAAGACAGGGAGAATGAACACTGAAGCTTTCTTT. Amino acids: CASKTGRMNTEAFF. The full variable domain, rest sourced from reference TRBV30 and TRBJ1-1, is SQTIHQWPATLVQPVGSPLSLECTVEGTSNPNLYWYRQAAGRGLQLLFYSVGIGQISSEVPQNLSASRPQDRQFILSSKKLLLSDSGFYLCASKTGRMNTEAFFGQGTRLTVV.

The chain joins TRBV5-1 to TRBJ1-3, with D uncertain. The CDR3 is 15 residues long. The ends were cut back, 1 base at V and 0 bases at J, with 8 bases in the middle. Per the germline V gene, CDR1 is SGHRS and CDR2 is YFSETQ. CDR3 coding DNA: TGCGCCAGCAGCTTGCAGCGGGACTCTGGAAACACCATATATTTT. It encodes CASSLQRDSGNTIYF.

The V call is TRBV30, the J call TRBJ2-7; TRBD1 is a possible D gene (6 bases). V was cut by 0 bases and J by 0 bases, with 15 bases left in between. The CDR3 sequence is 16 residues long. Germline V gene data show CDR1 as GTSNPN and CDR2 as SVGIG (reference sequence). CDR3 bases: TGTGCCTGGAGTGTTTTCTTAGGGACATTCTCCTACGAGCAGTACTTC. It yields the protein CAWSVFLGTFSYEQYF.

The gene calls are TRBV5-1 and TRBJ1-1, with D possibly matching TRBD1 (6 bases). Germline V gene sequence: CDR1 SGHRS, CDR2 YFSETQ. This CDR3 has 15 residues. Trimming took off 5 bases at V and 0 bases at J, with 14 bases between the two ends. The CDR3 reads CASRAPTGLNTEAFF. Here the CDR3 DNA reads TGCGCCAGCAGAGCCCCCACAGGGTTGAACACTGAAGCTTTCTTT.

In its sample, this clone was seen a few times. CDR3 in DNA: TGTGCCAGCAGTTCTATCAGGGCGGGGAACCAAGAGACCCAGTACTTC. Protein product: CASSSIRAGNQETQYF. V is TRBV27 and J is TRBJ2-5, with TRBD2 as a possible D gene (6 bases). The CDR3 runs to 16 residues. Trimming left V 4 bases short and J 0 bases short, with 15 bases between. Germline V gene lookup returns CDR1 MNHEY and CDR2 SMNVEV (reference sequence).

The gene calls are TRBV21-1 and TRBJ2-3; the table's D call, TRBD2, has no DNA check behind it. TRBV21-1 is a pseudogene locus. CDR3 length equals 13 residues. This CDR3 is CASTAHGADTQYF. The CDR3 DNA sequence: TGTGCCAGCACGGCTCATGGAGCAGATACGCAGTATTTT.